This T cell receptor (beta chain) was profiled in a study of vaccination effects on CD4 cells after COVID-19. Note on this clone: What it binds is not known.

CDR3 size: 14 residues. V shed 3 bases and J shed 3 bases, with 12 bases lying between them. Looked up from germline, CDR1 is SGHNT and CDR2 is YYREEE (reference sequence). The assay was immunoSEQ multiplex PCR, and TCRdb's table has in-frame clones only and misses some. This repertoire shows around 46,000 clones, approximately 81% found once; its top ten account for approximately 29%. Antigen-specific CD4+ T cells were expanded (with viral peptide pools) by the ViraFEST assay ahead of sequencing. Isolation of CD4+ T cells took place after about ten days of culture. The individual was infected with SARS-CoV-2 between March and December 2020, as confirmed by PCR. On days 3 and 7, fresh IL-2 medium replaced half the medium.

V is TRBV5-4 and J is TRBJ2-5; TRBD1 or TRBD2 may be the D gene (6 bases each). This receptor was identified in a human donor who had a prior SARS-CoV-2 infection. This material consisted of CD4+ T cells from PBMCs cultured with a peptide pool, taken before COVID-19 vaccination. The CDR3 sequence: CASSSRRGEETQYF. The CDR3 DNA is TGTGCCAGCAGCTCCCGTAGGGGGGAAGAGACCCAGTACTTC.